These T cell receptor beta chains were read from a single sample in a study of blood T cell repertoires in COVID-19. Sequencing was performed with immunoSEQ multiplex PCR; in TCRdb, only in-frame clones are kept and a portion is missing. The repertoire holds more than 300,000 clones, with over 75% as singletons. The sample comprised peripheral blood. The receptors here all came from a woman aged 30 to 39 with COVID-19, enrolled during active disease. The CDR3 runs from the conserved cysteine through the conserved F or W. A D gene is named only where the DNA matches it firmly. Expanded clones are given a class, and other clones once, few, many or no size at all.

v_gene: TRBV21-1
d_gene: .
j_gene: TRBJ1-2
abundance: .
CDR3aa: CASSKERGYTF
CDR3nt: TGTGCCAGCAGCAAAGAGCGGGGCTACACCTTC

v_gene: TRBV6-6
d_gene: TRBD1
j_gene: TRBJ1-5
abundance: .
CDR3aa: CASSSVQGREPQHF
CDR3nt: TGTGCCAGCAGCTCCGTACAGGGGCGGGAGCCCCAGCATTTT

v_gene: TRBV30
d_gene: .
j_gene: TRBJ1-1
abundance: .
CDR3aa: CAWSVTLNTEAFF
CDR3nt: TGTGCCTGGAGTGTCACACTGAACACTGAAGCTTTCTTT

v_gene: TRBV11-2
d_gene: TRBD2
j_gene: TRBJ2-1
abundance: .
CDR3aa: CASSSSGARDEQFF
CDR3nt: TGTGCCAGCAGCTCTAGCGGAGCACGGGATGAGCAGTTCTTC

v_gene: TRBV19
d_gene: .
j_gene: TRBJ1-1
abundance: .
CDR3aa: CASSGLRNTEAFF
CDR3nt: TGTGCCAGTAGTGGCCTCAGGAACACTGAAGCTTTCTTT

v_gene: TRBV28
d_gene: .
j_gene: TRBJ2-7
abundance: few
CDR3aa: CASSPWRDGEQYF
CDR3nt: TGTGCCAGCAGTCCTTGGCGGGACGGGGAGCAGTACTTC

v_gene: TRBV7-9
d_gene: .
j_gene: TRBJ2-2
abundance: .
CDR3aa: CASSYKGTGELFF
CDR3nt: TGTGCCAGCAGCTACAAGGGGACCGGGGAGCTGTTTTTT

v_gene: TRBV24-1
d_gene: .
j_gene: TRBJ2-7
abundance: .
CDR3aa: CATSAGVRGEQYF
CDR3nt: TGTGCCACCAGTGCGGGGGTTAGGGGCGAGCAGTACTTC

v_gene: TRBV3-1/TRBV3-2
d_gene: .
j_gene: TRBJ1-5
abundance: .
CDR3aa: CASSQREYSNQPQHF
CDR3nt: TGTGCCAGCAGCCAAAGAGAATATAGCAATCAGCCCCAGCATTTT

v_gene: TRBV15
d_gene: TRBD1
j_gene: TRBJ1-3
abundance: once
CDR3aa: CATSRGGQGRHTIYF
CDR3nt: TGTGCCACCAGCAGAGGGGGACAGGGGAGGCACACCATATATTTT

v_gene: TRBV2
d_gene: .
j_gene: TRBJ2-3
abundance: .
CDR3aa: CASRGTRGDTQYF
CDR3nt: TGTGCCAGCAGGGGCACAAGAGGGGATACGCAGTATTTT

v_gene: TRBV10-3
d_gene: TRBD1
j_gene: TRBJ2-2
abundance: .
CDR3aa: CAISLGDRGNTGELFF
CDR3nt: TGTGCCATCAGCTTAGGGGACAGGGGGAACACCGGGGAGCTGTTTTTT

v_gene: TRBV6-5
d_gene: .
j_gene: TRBJ2-3
abundance: .
CDR3aa: CASSYSRPPSTDTQYF
CDR3nt: TGTGCCAGCAGTTACTCGAGGCCACCAAGCACAGATACGCAGTATTTT

v_gene: TRBV6-5
d_gene: TRBD1
j_gene: TRBJ2-4
abundance: .
CDR3aa: CASSYSWTGRNIQYF
CDR3nt: TGTGCCAGCAGTTACTCCTGGACAGGGAGAAACATTCAGTACTTC

v_gene: TRBV7-2
d_gene: .
j_gene: TRBJ2-7
abundance: once
CDR3aa: CASSETPSYEQYF
CDR3nt: TGTGCCAGCAGCGAGACACCCTCCTACGAGCAGTACTTC

v_gene: TRBV19
d_gene: TRBD2
j_gene: TRBJ2-2
abundance: .
CDR3aa: CASRTSGRDTGELFF
CDR3nt: TGTGCCAGTAGAACTAGCGGGAGGGACACCGGGGAGCTGTTTTTT

v_gene: TRBV5-5
d_gene: TRBD1
j_gene: TRBJ1-1
abundance: .
CDR3aa: CASSQGQANTEAFF
CDR3nt: TGTGCCAGCAGCCAGGGACAGGCCAACACTGAAGCTTTCTTT

v_gene: TRBV2
d_gene: .
j_gene: TRBJ1-3
abundance: .
CDR3aa: CASSERGSGNTIYF
CDR3nt: TGTGCCAGCAGTGAAAGGGGCTCTGGAAACACCATATATTTT

v_gene: TRBV5-1
d_gene: TRBD2
j_gene: TRBJ2-1
abundance: .
CDR3aa: CASSSLPLTSGAHNEQFF
CDR3nt: TGCGCCAGCAGCTCGCTTCCATTGACTAGCGGGGCACACAATGAGCAGTTCTTC

v_gene: TRBV28
d_gene: .
j_gene: TRBJ1-3
abundance: .
CDR3aa: CASSLGRILAGNTIYF
CDR3nt: TGTGCCAGCAGTTTAGGCCGGATCCTAGCTGGAAACACCATATATTTT

v_gene: TRBV4-1
d_gene: TRBD1
j_gene: TRBJ2-7
abundance: .
CDR3aa: CASSQAWLGTGIYEQYF
CDR3nt: TGCGCCAGCAGCCAAGCTTGGCTGGGGACAGGCATATACGAGCAGTACTTC

v_gene: TRBV24-1
d_gene: .
j_gene: TRBJ2-2
abundance: few
CDR3aa: CATSDFGTNTGELFF
CDR3nt: TGTGCCACCAGTGATTTTGGCACGAACACCGGGGAGCTGTTTTTT

v_gene: TRBV2
d_gene: .
j_gene: TRBJ2-1
abundance: .
CDR3aa: CASSGLGDEQFF
CDR3nt: TGTGCCAGCAGCGGACTTGGGGATGAGCAGTTCTTC

v_gene: TRBV9
d_gene: .
j_gene: TRBJ1-2
abundance: once
CDR3aa: CASSPRRVYGYTF
CDR3nt: TGTGCCAGCAGCCCTCGACGGGTCTATGGCTACACCTTC

v_gene: TRBV10-1
d_gene: TRBD2
j_gene: TRBJ2-1
abundance: .
CDR3aa: CASSGTSGSYNEQFF
CDR3nt: TGCGCCAGCAGTGGGACTAGCGGGAGTTACAATGAGCAGTTCTTC

v_gene: TRBV10-2
d_gene: .
j_gene: TRBJ2-7
abundance: .
CDR3aa: CASSEGWVWTKRGYEQYF
CDR3nt: TGCGCCAGCAGTGAAGGTTGGGTTTGGACGAAACGGGGTTACGAGCAGTACTTC

v_gene: TRBV7-2
d_gene: TRBD1
j_gene: TRBJ2-7
abundance: once
CDR3aa: CASSSLPRTGSEQYF
CDR3nt: TGTGCCAGCAGCTCCCTCCCGCGGACAGGGTCCGAGCAGTACTTC

v_gene: TRBV5-1
d_gene: TRBD1
j_gene: TRBJ1-4
abundance: .
CDR3aa: CASSLEGTANEKLFF
CDR3nt: TGCGCCAGCAGCTTGGAGGGGACAGCTAATGAAAAACTGTTTTTT

v_gene: TRBV28
d_gene: TRBD1
j_gene: TRBJ2-2
abundance: .
CDR3aa: CASSFSGQGGNTGELFF
CDR3nt: TGTGCCAGCAGTTTTTCCGGACAGGGGGGGAACACCGGGGAGCTGTTTTTT

v_gene: TRBV6-1
d_gene: .
j_gene: TRBJ1-3
abundance: few
CDR3aa: CASSEGLFSGNTIYF
CDR3nt: TGTGCCAGCAGTGAGGGACTTTTCTCTGGAAACACCATATATTTT

v_gene: TRBV30
d_gene: TRBD1
j_gene: TRBJ2-2
abundance: .
CDR3aa: CAWSSRGQYTGELFF
CDR3nt: TGTGCCTGGAGTAGCAGGGGGCAATACACCGGGGAGCTGTTTTTT

v_gene: TRBV30
d_gene: .
j_gene: TRBJ2-3
abundance: .
CDR3aa: CAWSVGGAGTDTQYF
CDR3nt: TGTGCCTGGAGTGTAGGGGGGGCCGGCACAGATACGCAGTATTTT

v_gene: TRBV27
d_gene: TRBD2
j_gene: TRBJ2-2
abundance: .
CDR3aa: CASRPRGGRGTGELFF
CDR3nt: TGTGCCAGCAGACCCCGGGGGGGGAGAGGGACCGGGGAGCTGTTTTTT

v_gene: TRBV14
d_gene: .
j_gene: TRBJ2-7
abundance: once
CDR3aa: CASSQDFGEQYF
CDR3nt: TGTGCCAGCAGCCAAGATTTCGGCGAGCAGTACTTC

v_gene: TRBV18
d_gene: .
j_gene: TRBJ1-1
abundance: .
CDR3aa: CASSPPVSGTEAFF
CDR3nt: TGTGCCAGCTCACCACCGGTGAGCGGCACTGAAGCTTTCTTT

v_gene: TRBV3-1/TRBV3-2
d_gene: .
j_gene: TRBJ2-1
abundance: .
CDR3aa: CASSLLPFRSSYNEQFF
CDR3nt: TGTGCCAGCAGCCTGCTTCCCTTTAGGAGCTCCTACAATGAGCAGTTCTTC

v_gene: TRBV29-1
d_gene: .
j_gene: TRBJ1-3
abundance: once
CDR3aa: CSVNTGNTIYF
CDR3nt: TGCAGCGTTAACACTGGAAACACCATATATTTT

v_gene: TRBV3-1/TRBV3-2
d_gene: .
j_gene: TRBJ2-7
abundance: .
CDR3aa: CASSHPGEQYF
CDR3nt: TGTGCCAGCAGCCATCCAGGGGAGCAGTACTTC

v_gene: TRBV2
d_gene: TRBD1
j_gene: TRBJ2-6
abundance: .
CDR3aa: CASFGQGLGANVLTF
CDR3nt: TGTGCCAGCTTTGGACAGGGCCTGGGGGCCAACGTCCTGACTTTC

v_gene: TRBV2
d_gene: .
j_gene: TRBJ2-3
abundance: few
CDR3aa: CASSESGGTDTQYF
CDR3nt: TGTGCCAGCAGTGAGTCGGGAGGCACAGATACGCAGTATTTT

v_gene: TRBV12-3/TRBV12-4
d_gene: TRBD1
j_gene: TRBJ2-1
abundance: once
CDR3aa: CASSFTGATEQFF
CDR3nt: TGTGCCAGCAGTTTCACAGGGGCTACGGAGCAGTTCTTC

v_gene: TRBV7-9
d_gene: TRBD1
j_gene: TRBJ1-1
abundance: .
CDR3aa: CASSRRGRGLGAFF
CDR3nt: TGTGCCAGCAGCCGACGGGGCAGGGGGCTTGGAGCTTTCTTT

v_gene: TRBV4-1
d_gene: TRBD2
j_gene: TRBJ2-1
abundance: .
CDR3aa: CASSPYGREDSPEQFF
CDR3nt: TGCGCCAGCAGCCCCTACGGGCGGGAGGATTCTCCTGAGCAGTTCTTC

v_gene: TRBV6-6
d_gene: .
j_gene: TRBJ2-7
abundance: .
CDR3aa: CASSYSHLSDEQYF
CDR3nt: TGTGCCAGCAGTTACTCTCACCTGAGCGACGAGCAGTACTTC

v_gene: TRBV9
d_gene: TRBD2
j_gene: TRBJ2-1
abundance: .
CDR3aa: CASSQGTSGAYNEQFF
CDR3nt: TGTGCCAGCAGCCAGGGGACTAGCGGAGCCTACAATGAGCAGTTCTTC

v_gene: TRBV24-1
d_gene: TRBD2
j_gene: TRBJ2-1
abundance: .
CDR3aa: CATSDGGSSYNEQFF
CDR3nt: TGTGCCACCAGTGATGGCGGGAGCTCCTACAATGAGCAGTTCTTC

v_gene: TRBV5-4
d_gene: .
j_gene: TRBJ2-2
abundance: .
CDR3aa: CASSMGGAGELFF
CDR3nt: TGTGCCAGCAGCATGGGGGGCGCCGGGGAGCTGTTTTTT

v_gene: TRBV5-1
d_gene: TRBD2
j_gene: TRBJ2-1
abundance: .
CDR3aa: CASSWGTSEGEQFF
CDR3nt: TGCGCCAGCAGCTGGGGGACTAGCGAAGGTGAGCAGTTCTTC

v_gene: TRBV27
d_gene: .
j_gene: TRBJ1-1
abundance: .
CDR3aa: CASSGGGGPLNTEAFF
CDR3nt: TGTGCCAGCAGTGGCGGGGGAGGCCCCCTGAACACTGAAGCTTTCTTT